The clone carrying this T cell receptor (beta chain) was found many times. This specimen belongs to a study of blood T cells in healthy people across ages. This CDR3 is built from 15 residues. The junction had 7 bases not matched to a gene; V was cut back by 6 bases and J by 0 bases. Germline V CDR1 and CDR2: SGHTA, FQGNSA. Combining a sample-barcoded 5' primer with a J-beta primer mix, a second PCR ran for 7 to 11 cycles. From the 5' RACE reads, TCRdb called clonotypes with MiXCR, one entry per CDR3 protein. The sample shows 500,000 to 550,000 distinct CDR3 sequences, 24% of them seen only once. These data are also associated with another study on T cells of mothers and their children.

V gene TRBV7-2 combines with J gene TRBJ2-5; 7 bases fit TRBD1. The sequenced material came from blood. The sequence was collected from a boy aged 5-17 years in good health. The chain's CDR3 is CASRTGPEYQETQYF. The CDR3 DNA follows: TGTGCCAGCAGGACAGGGCCCGAGTACCAAGAGACCCAGTACTTC.